A single sample is the source of the 26 T cell receptor beta chains below, sequenced in a study of T cells expressing NK-cell markers. TCRdb reanalyzed the 5' RACE reads, giving one entry per CDR3 protein sequence and no DNA. Recorded for this sample: more than 120,000 distinct CDR3 sequences. Sequenced sample: blood T cells: a sorted CD56 or NKG2C T cell subset, CD4+ or CD8+ T cells, or bulk PBMC T cells (not recorded which). All receptors derive from a man younger than 35 in good health.

The V call is TRBV12-3 or TRBV12-4, the J call TRBJ2-1; there is no DNA to check the TCRdb D call of TRBD2. The length of the CDR3 is 15 residues. The CDR3 here is CASSFLGQAYNEQFF.

The V gene is TRBV19, the J gene TRBJ2-1; TCRdb proposes TRBD1, but this gene call is untestable without DNA. The CDR3 contains 13 residues. Looked up from germline, CDR1 is LNHDA and CDR2 is SQIVND (reference sequence). The CDR3 here is CARQGVRYNEQFF.

The chain recombines TRBV3-1 with TRBJ2-3. CDR1 and CDR2 (germline): LGHDT, YNNKEL (reference sequence). This CDR3 contains 13 residues. The CDR3 sequence is CASSQVIGDTQYF.

The rearrangement links TRBV5-1 to TRBJ2-1. The CDR3 contains 13 residues. The germline V gene encodes CDR1 SGHRS and CDR2 YFSETQ. This chain's CDR3 is CASSLGSWNEQFF.

The chain has TRBV7-9 and TRBJ2-7; the TRBD1 assignment by TCRdb is unverifiable without DNA. The germline CDR1 and CDR2 sequences are SEHNR and FQNEAQ (reference sequence). The CDR3 covers 15 residues. The CDR3 loop reads CASSPLAIQPYEQYF.

The chain is built from TRBV3-1 and TRBJ2-2; TCRdb proposes TRBD1, but this gene call is untestable without DNA. This CDR3 region has 16 residues. Germline values: CDR1 LGHDT, CDR2 YNNKEL (reference sequence). The CDR3 here is CASSRGDRGNTGELFF. Using reference TRBV3-1 and TRBJ2-2 for the parts outside the CDR3, the full variable domain is DTAVSQTPKYLVTQMGNDKSIKCEQNLGHDTMYWYKQDSKKFLKIMFSYNNKELIINETVPNRFSPKSPDKAHLNLHINSLELGDSAVYFCASSRGDRGNTGELFFGEGSRLTVL.

This chain connects TRBV29-1 to TRBJ2-3; the TRBD1 assignment by TCRdb is unverifiable without DNA. Germline loops: CDR1 SQVTM, CDR2 ANQGSEA. The CDR3 spans 13 residues. The CDR3 spells CSAGGQGSDTQYF.

V and J are TRBV12-3 or TRBV12-4 and TRBJ2-7; TCRdb calls TRBD2, which cannot be checked without DNA. The CDR3 extends over 15 amino acids. CDR3 residues: CASSLGTSGTYEQYF.

V usage is TRBV7-9 and J usage is TRBJ2-2; the D call of TRBD1 rests on TCRdb alone, since no DNA is present to check it. CDR1 and CDR2 from the germline V gene are SEHNR and FQNEAQ (reference sequence). This CDR3 region has 15 residues. The chain's CDR3 is CASSLVGDHTGELFF.

The rearrangement uses TRBV9 and TRBJ2-2; TCRdb picks TRBD2, but there is no DNA to check that call. This CDR3 spans 15 amino acids. Germline CDR1 is SGDLS and CDR2 is YYNGEE. CDR3 sequence reads: CASLAGETNTGELFF.

The V call is TRBV28, the J call TRBJ2-7; TCRdb picks TRBD1, but there is no DNA to check that call. Germline loops: CDR1 MDHEN, CDR2 SYDVKM. This CDR3 region has 15 residues. The CDR3 spells CASSLGRDADYEQYF.

The V gene is TRBV7-8, the J gene TRBJ2-3; the D call from TCRdb, TRBD2, cannot be confirmed without DNA. The CDR3 is made up of 20 amino acids. Germline-derived CDR1 and CDR2 are SGHVS and FQNEAQ. The CDR3 is CASNPRLAGESPHGRDTQYF.

The genes are TRBV27 and TRBJ1-1; the D gene TCRdb calls, TRBD1, cannot be checked with no DNA. The germline V gene has CDR1 MNHEY and CDR2 SMNVEV (reference sequence). This CDR3 is built from 15 residues. The CDR3 reads CASSLEAQGETEAFF.

This chain uses TRBV6-5 with TRBJ1-5; TCRdb's D call, TRBD1, is unchecked because there is no DNA. Per the germline V gene, CDR1 is MNHEY and CDR2 is SVGAGI. The CDR3 is 18 residues long. The CDR3 here is CASSPCGDTDGCNQPQHF.

The chain combines TRBV19 with TRBJ2-1; without DNA, the TCRdb call of TRBD2 cannot be checked. The CDR3 runs 13 residues. Germline V lookup: CDR1 LNHDA, CDR2 SQIVND (reference sequence). The CDR3 sequence is CASSPSFYNEQFF.

The chain links TRBV2 to TRBJ2-3; TCRdb's D gene call, TRBD2, goes unchecked for lack of DNA. From germline, CDR1 is SNHLY and CDR2 FYNNEI. CDR3 length equals 14 residues. CDR3 sequence reads: CAGIGGRSTDTQYF.

The chain recombines TRBV19 with TRBJ2-7; with no DNA, the TCRdb D assignment of TRBD2 cannot be verified. The CDR3 is 15 amino acids. Germline V lookup: CDR1 LNHDA, CDR2 SQIVND (reference sequence). This chain's CDR3 is CASSSGLAGGLEQYF. Variable domain in full (rest from reference TRBV19 and TRBJ2-7): DGGITQSPKYLFRKEGQNVTLSCEQNLNHDAMYWYRQDPGQGLRLIYYSQIVNDFQKGDIAEGYSVSREKKESFPLTVTSAQKNPTAFYLCASSSGLAGGLEQYFGPGTRLTVT.

The chain links TRBV29-1 to TRBJ2-1; TCRdb picks TRBD2, but there is no DNA to check that call. The CDR3 has 15 residues. CDR1 is SQVTM, CDR2 ANQGSEA, per germline. CDR3 region: CSVESEGGFYNEQFF.

The CDR3 is CATSVSGALSTDTQYF. The V call is TRBV24-1, the J call TRBJ2-3; TCRdb designates TRBD1, a call that cannot be tested without DNA. The length of the CDR3 is 16 residues. In germline, CDR1 is KGHDR, CDR2 SFDVKD.

The chain is built from TRBV7-9 and TRBJ2-1; checking the TCRdb D call of TRBD2 is not possible without DNA. Germline V gives CDR1 SEHNR, CDR2 FQNEAQ (reference sequence). CDR3 length: 11 amino acids. The CDR3 protein is CASSSLEGQFF.

This chain joins TRBV7-8 and TRBJ2-5; TCRdb indicates TRBD2, and absent DNA this call remains unverified. Germline V lookup: CDR1 SGHVS, CDR2 FQNEAQ. The CDR3 covers 16 residues. The CDR3 spells CASSLVLREAQETQYF.

The chain joins TRBV4-1 to TRBJ2-5; the TRBD1 assignment by TCRdb is unverifiable without DNA. The germline gives CDR1 MGHRA, CDR2 YSYEKL. CDR3 size: 15 residues. The CDR3 region is CASSYQGYPEETQYF.

This sequence joins TRBV4-2 and TRBJ2-1. Germline-derived CDR1 and CDR2 are LGHNA and YNFKEQ. The CDR3 has 14 residues. CDR3 region: CASSQKLIGDEQFF.

The chain carries TRBV7-9 and TRBJ2-2; without DNA, the TCRdb call of TRBD1 cannot be checked. The length of the CDR3 is 15 residues. Per germline, CDR1 SEHNR and CDR2 FQNEAQ (reference sequence). CDR3 amino acids: CASSLRQGNTGELFF.

V and J are TRBV11-1 and TRBJ2-2; TCRdb's D gene call, TRBD1, goes unchecked for lack of DNA. Germline values: CDR1 SGHAT, CDR2 FQDESV (reference sequence). The CDR3 covers 18 residues. CDR3 residues: CASSSPFRVGALTGELFF.

CDR3 amino acids: CASSPAVGGTGELFF. The gene calls are TRBV4-2 and TRBJ2-2; checking the TCRdb D call of TRBD1 is not possible without DNA. Germline lookup yields CDR1 LGHNA and CDR2 YNFKEQ. The CDR3 consists of 15 residues.